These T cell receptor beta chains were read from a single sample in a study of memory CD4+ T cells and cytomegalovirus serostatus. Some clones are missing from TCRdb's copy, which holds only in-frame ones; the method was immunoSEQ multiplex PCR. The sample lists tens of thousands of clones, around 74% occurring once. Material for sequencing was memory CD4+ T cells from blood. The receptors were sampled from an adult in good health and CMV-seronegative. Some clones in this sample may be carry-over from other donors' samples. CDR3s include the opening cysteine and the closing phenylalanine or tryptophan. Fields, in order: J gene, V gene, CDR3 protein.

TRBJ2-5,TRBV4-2,CASSQEGFQETQYF
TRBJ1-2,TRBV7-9,CASSGTGGKGYGYTF
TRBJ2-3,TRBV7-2,CASSLGSASRTDTQYF
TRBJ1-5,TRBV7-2,CASSSAGTASYSNQPQHF
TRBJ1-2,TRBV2,CASNPTPGGLYGYTF
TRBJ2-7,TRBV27,CASSLSWSSYEQYF
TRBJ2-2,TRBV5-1,CASSLDRINTGELFF
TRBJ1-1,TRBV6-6,CASSYQGGGMNTEAFF
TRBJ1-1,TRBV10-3,CAISELERTGEAFF
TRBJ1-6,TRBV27,CASSFYRGNSPLHF
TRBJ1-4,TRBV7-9,CASSPGQGAREKLFF
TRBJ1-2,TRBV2,CASILGGNYGYTF
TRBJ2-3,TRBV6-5,CASSYSGTVSTDTQYF
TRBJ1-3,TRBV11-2,CASSQQGAGGNTIYF
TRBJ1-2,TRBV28,CASSYGGSSNYGYTF
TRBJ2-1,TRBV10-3,CAISESSGGAWEQFF
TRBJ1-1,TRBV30,CAWSPGGFTEAFF
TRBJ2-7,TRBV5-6,CASSGRRQSTYEQYF
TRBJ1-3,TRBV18,CASSPASQTLGGNTIYF
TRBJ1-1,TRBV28,CASSRTNTEAFF
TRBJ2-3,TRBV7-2,CASTLSGVGWDTQYF
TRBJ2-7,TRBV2,CASSPSPSTYEQYF
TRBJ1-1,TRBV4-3,CASSRSVMNTEAFF
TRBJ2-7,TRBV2,CASSTGDRGSYEQYF
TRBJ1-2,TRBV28,CASSPRGGDYGYTF
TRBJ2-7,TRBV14,CASSLDGQGRSYEQYF
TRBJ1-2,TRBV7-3,CASSYGTGDWRGYTF
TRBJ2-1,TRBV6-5,CASKLAGYNEQFF
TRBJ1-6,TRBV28,CASSRGNDSPLHF
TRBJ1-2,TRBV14,CASSRGTGGTNYGYTF
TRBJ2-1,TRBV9,CASSVGIGFNNEQFF
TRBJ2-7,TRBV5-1,CASSLEEQVAPYEQYF
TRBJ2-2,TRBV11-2,CASSPVRPTQTELFF
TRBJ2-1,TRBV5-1,CASSRRADRSYNEQFF
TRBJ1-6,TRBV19,CASSMDRGSPLHF
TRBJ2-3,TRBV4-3,CASSQDEAGAITDTQYF
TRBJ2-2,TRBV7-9,CASSPPGPLNTGELFF
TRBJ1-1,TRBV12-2,CASRWDGEAFF
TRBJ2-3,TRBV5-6,CASTFSDTQYF
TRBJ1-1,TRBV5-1,CASSLGLNTEAFF
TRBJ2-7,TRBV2,CASRANNWEQYF
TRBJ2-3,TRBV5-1,CASSALPTGTDTQYF
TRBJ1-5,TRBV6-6,CASSGATGANQPQHF
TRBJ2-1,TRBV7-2,CASSLGGTVNEQFF
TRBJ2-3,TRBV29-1,CSATDRGPDTQYF
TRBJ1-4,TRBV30,CASGTSNNEKLFF
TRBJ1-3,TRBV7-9,CASSSGLSGNTIYF
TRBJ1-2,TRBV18,CASSPGQGFGGYTF
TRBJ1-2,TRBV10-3,CAISDLYGYTF
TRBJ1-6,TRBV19,CASSVGTSNSPLHF
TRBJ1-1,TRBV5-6,CASSLLQLQFTEAFF
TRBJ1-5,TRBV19,CASSMPLQGRQPQHF